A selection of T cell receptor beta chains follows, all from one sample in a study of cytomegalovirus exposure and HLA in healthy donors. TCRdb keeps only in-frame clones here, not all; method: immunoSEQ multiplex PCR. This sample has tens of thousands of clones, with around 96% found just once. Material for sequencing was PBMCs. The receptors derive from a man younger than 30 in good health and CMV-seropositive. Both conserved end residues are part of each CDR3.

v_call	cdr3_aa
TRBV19	CASTYEQYF
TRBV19	CASSLLGGTEAFF
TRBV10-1	CASSESTANTGELFF
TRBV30	CAWSVGGVLSYEQYF
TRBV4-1	CASSRPLREGNYRKLFF
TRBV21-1	CASSKAPPAGLRNMSTDTQYF
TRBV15	CATSRNSNEKLFF
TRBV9	CASSVAPGLAGSDTQYF
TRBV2	CASSEASAGGLTDTQYF
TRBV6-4	CASSNLGTGSYNEQFF
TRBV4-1	CASSHRGSDTGELFF
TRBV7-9	CASSKYTPSTDTQYF
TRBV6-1	CASTVEGLEDTQYF
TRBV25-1	CASSKGQGFLETQYF
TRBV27	CASLSGEGGKAQYF
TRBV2	CASSGSLGGETQYF
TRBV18	CASSPRTDYMNTEAFF
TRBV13	CASSFKTGGEGYEQYF
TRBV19	CASSIAANTGELFF
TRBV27	CASSLTGTGGRNYGYTF
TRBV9	CASSVAGGGPMNTEAFF
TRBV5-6	CASSLAREGRGYEQYF
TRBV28	CASSFLGQTYGYTF
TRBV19	CASTDRTGGETQYF
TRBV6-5	CASSSLPGLAGYEQFF
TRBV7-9	CASSSGQGAAGGYTF
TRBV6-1	CASSDLQGSGANVLTF
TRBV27	CASSRMGGAKNIQYF
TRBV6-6	CASSSDPTGSYEQYF
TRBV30	CAWSVAEFYEQFF
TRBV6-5	CASSYPGQGGTDTQYF
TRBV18	CASSPGRGEVYEQYF
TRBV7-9	CASSSAKTQYF
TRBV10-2	CASSTGAQANTEAFF
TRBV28	CASSLGQRETQYF
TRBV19	CASSINSEVAKNIQYF
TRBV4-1	CASSQTTGGSRGQYF
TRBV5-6	CASSLYNEQFF
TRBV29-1	CSVAPGTTTDTQYF
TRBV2	CASTPAGAGTQYF
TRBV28	CASRQGVNTIYF
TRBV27	CASWTGVTEAFF
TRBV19	CASSISTDSYEQYF
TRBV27	CASSLSGQVSGANVLTF
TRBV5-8	CASSLEGEETQYF
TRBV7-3	CASSLTGLAGGNEQFF
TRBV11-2	CASSFAGANYGYTF
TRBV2	CASSPRDPFYGYTF
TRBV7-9	CASRWETAQETQYF
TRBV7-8	CASSLPTGLAGGLQLDTQYF
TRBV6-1	CASTGTVTLNEQFF
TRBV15	CATSTTSGSVTDTQYF
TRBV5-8	CASSLGSSGVADTQYF
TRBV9	CASSELAVTGELFF